One T cell receptor (beta chain) is described in this entry. The antigen is undetermined. Sequenced by immunoSEQ multiplex PCR; TCRdb stores in-frame clones only, minus some. The sample includes more than 45,000 clones, just over 90% seen only once; the top ten take 15% to 20%. The entry originates in a study of OX40 agonist ivuxolimab in advanced cancers. Background on the study: In three patients, partial responses were observed, one with hepatocellular carcinoma and two with cutaneous melanoma. Study findings and constraints: Average numbers of expanded clones were greater in CD8+ T cells than in CD4+.

This TCR derives from an adult with an advanced solid tumor such as melanoma, head and neck, liver or kidney cancer. This material consisted of CD4+ or CD8+ T cells sorted from blood, taken in a trial of the OX40 agonist ivuxolimab.

The CDR3 DNA reads TGCGCCAGCAGCTCCCCCGGGACAGGGGGCCTCAACACTGAAGCTTTCTTT. Residues: CASSSPGTGGLNTEAFF. The chain combines TRBV5-1 with TRBJ1-1; 12 bases align to TRBD1. CDR1 and CDR2 (germline): SGHRS, YFSETQ. V gave up 3 bases and J gave up 2 bases; unmatched junction bases: 8. The CDR3 extends over 17 amino acids. Variable domain in full (rest from reference TRBV5-1 and TRBJ1-1): KAGVTQTPRYLIKTRGQQVTLSCSPISGHRSVSWYQQTPGQGLQFLFEYFSETQRNKGNFPGRFSGRQFSNSRSEMNVSTLELGDSALYLCASSSPGTGGLNTEAFFGQGTRLTVV.